Listed here are 20 T cell receptor beta chains from one sample, sequenced in a study of identical twins. TCRdb used MiXCR to reprocess the 5' RACE reads, holding one entry per CDR3 protein. Seen here are under 900,000 distinct CDR3 sequences, around a sixth observed once, and the top ten hold about an eighth. These data were also filed under a second study, of T cells expressing NK-cell markers.

The sample was PBMCs. The source is a woman aged 18-29 years in good health.

Regarding this clonotype: A read error may be the cause here, since a much bigger clone is one base away. CDR3 protein: CASSGSRYEQYF. As DNA, the CDR3 is TGTGCCAGCAGCGGGAGTCGGTACGAGCAGTACTTC. The rearrangement joins TRBV6-2 or TRBV6-3 to TRBJ2-7; D may be TRBD2 (6 bases). The CDR3 has 12 amino acids. Trimming took off 6 bases at V and 4 bases at J, with 10 bases between the two ends. The germline CDR1 and CDR2 sequences are MNHEY and SVGEGT.

This clonotype was seen a few times. The rearrangement joins TRBV5-8 to TRBJ2-2, with TRBD2 matching over 7 bases. CDR1 is SGHTS and CDR2 is YDEGEE in the germline V gene. This CDR3 spans 15 amino acids. V lost 4 bases to trimming and J lost 5 bases; unmatched junction nucleotides: 8. The CDR3 coding sequence is TGTGCCAGCAGCACGCCGGGAGGCTATACCGGGGAGCTGTTTTTT. Its translation: CASSTPGGYTGELFF.

This clonotype was observed a handful of times. CDR3 coding DNA: TGCGCCAGCAGCCCTATAGCGGGCCGCTACGAGCAGTACTTC. This translates into CASSPIAGRYEQYF. The chain recombines TRBV5-1 with TRBJ2-7; TRBD2 aligns across 7 bases. V was clipped by 4 bases and J by 3 bases; unmatched bases: 7. This CDR3 contains 14 residues. The germline gives CDR1 SGHRS, CDR2 YFSETQ.

In its sample, this clonotype was seen a few times. J is TRBJ1-1 and V is TRBV6-1; possibly TRBD1 for D (5 bases). V was pared by 7 bases and J by 0 bases, with 12 bases between. The length of the CDR3 is 14 residues. Looked up from germline, CDR1 is MNHNS and CDR2 is SASEGT. CDR3 sequence reads: CASNRQGLNTEAFF. For the CDR3, the DNA is TGTGCCAGCAATAGGCAGGGACTGAACACTGAAGCTTTCTTT.

This clonotype turned up a few times. The chain is built from TRBV24-1 and TRBJ2-2, with TRBD2 matching 8 bases. This CDR3 contains 15 residues. Germline loops: CDR1 KGHDR, CDR2 SFDVKD. The V gene end was trimmed by 9 bases and the J gene end by 5 bases; junction bases not matched to a gene: 10. The CDR3 DNA reads TGTGCCACCCAAGCCGGGACTAGTACTACCGGGGAGCTGTTTTTT. This gives the protein CATQAGTSTTGELFF.

The chain has TRBV6-5 and TRBJ2-7, with TRBD2 matching over 12 bases. Losses at the gene ends were 2 bases for V and 1 base for J; bases not matched to a gene: 6. The CDR3 spans 17 residues. From germline, CDR1 is MNHEY and CDR2 SVGAGI. CDR3 sequence reads: CASSYLAGGPGSYEQYF. CDR3 coding DNA: TGTGCCAGCAGTTACCTAGCGGGGGGGCCTGGATCCTACGAGCAGTACTTC.

V is TRBV5-1 and J is TRBJ2-7; 9 bases agree with TRBD1. V shed 4 bases, J shed 2 bases, and the junction held 10 bases outside the gene matches. Germline V gene sequence: CDR1 SGHRS, CDR2 YFSETQ. This CDR3 region has 16 residues. The CDR3 is CASSPGGTGTPYEQYF. CDR3 nucleotide sequence: TGCGCCAGCAGCCCCGGGGGGACAGGGACTCCCTACGAGCAGTACTTC.

The chain recombines TRBV28 with TRBJ2-7, with D possibly matching TRBD1 (5 bases). Germline V gives CDR1 MDHEN, CDR2 SYDVKM. This CDR3 is built from 13 residues. V was shortened by 7 bases and J by 2 bases, with 12 bases between the two germline ends. CDR3 residues: CASTSRTTYEQYF. CDR3 sequence (DNA): TGTGCCAGCACATCCAGGACAACCTACGAGCAGTACTTC.

The genes are TRBV6-1 and TRBJ1-2; the D is unclear. There are 15 residues in the CDR3. V was clipped by 1 base and J by 6 bases, with 15 bases between them. CDR1 and CDR2 from the germline V gene are MNHNS and SASEGT. Here the CDR3 DNA reads TGTGCCAGCAGTGAAGTGATCGGGAAGCAGGATGGCTACACCTTC. Amino acids: CASSEVIGKQDGYTF.

This clonotype was counted only a few times. The J gene is TRBJ2-5, the V gene TRBV20-1; D may be TRBD1 (6 bases). The CDR3 consists of 13 residues. Germline V gene data show CDR1 as DFQATT and CDR2 as SNEGSKA (reference sequence). Trimming took 1 base from V and 5 from J, leaving 11 bases between them. The CDR3 DNA follows: TGCAGTGCTAGAGGATCTAGGGGGGAGACCCAGTACTTC. It is translated as CSARGSRGETQYF.

The V and J genes are TRBV7-2 and TRBJ1-2; D not resolved. The CDR3 covers 15 residues. Trimming left V 5 bases short and J 7 bases short, with 20 bases between. Germline-derived CDR1 and CDR2 are SGHTA and FQGNSA. The CDR3 bases are TGTGCCAGCAGCCCCCGGGAGGGCCCGGAGTCTGGCTACACCTTC. Protein: CASSPREGPESGYTF.

The J gene is TRBJ2-1, the V gene TRBV18; maybe TRBD2 (5 bases). V shed 3 bases and J shed 0 bases, with 12 bases lying between them. Germline V lookup: CDR1 KGHSH, CDR2 LQKENI. The CDR3 contains 16 residues. CDR3 in amino acids: CASSPLWESSYNEQFF. The CDR3, as DNA: TGTGCCAGCTCACCGCTCTGGGAGAGCTCCTACAATGAGCAGTTCTTC.

This clonotype has more than one count but fewer than ten. V and J are TRBV6-2 or TRBV6-3 and TRBJ2-3, with D possibly matching TRBD2 (5 bases). This CDR3 spans 15 amino acids. Between the trimmed V and J ends, which lost 0 bases and 0 bases, there was a span of 7 bases. The germline V gene encodes CDR1 MNHEY and CDR2 SVGEGT. The CDR3 DNA sequence: TGTGCCAGCAGTTACTCCCTAGCTAGCACAGATACGCAGTATTTT. It specifies CASSYSLASTDTQYF.

This clonotype was counted a few times. The chain links TRBV29-1 to TRBJ2-1; D may correspond to TRBD1 or TRBD2 (6 bases each). The V end lost 0 bases, the J end lost 1 base, and 19 bases lay between the germline ends. There are 18 residues in the CDR3. Germline V lookup: CDR1 SQVTM, CDR2 ANQGSEA. The CDR3 sequence: CSVEDNGGEGGSYNEQFF. DNA of the CDR3: TGCAGCGTTGAAGATAATGGGGGCGAAGGGGGGTCCTACAATGAGCAGTTCTTC.

The gene calls are TRBV4-3 and TRBJ2-7, with a weak D call TRBD2 (6 bases). CDR1 and CDR2 from the germline V gene are LGHNA and YSLEER. Trimming took off 4 bases at V and 4 bases at J, with 17 bases between the two ends. CDR3 length equals 15 residues. CDR3 sequence: CASSPSVRGIYEQYF. CDR3 DNA: TGCGCCAGCAGCCCCTCGGTTCGGGGGATTTACGAGCAGTACTTC.

This clonotype was detected a few times. The chain uses TRBV3-1 and TRBJ1-1, with D unclear. This CDR3 comprises 14 residues. CDR1 is LGHDT and CDR2 is YNNKEL in the germline V gene (reference sequence). The ends were cut back, 5 bases at V and 2 bases at J, with 12 bases in the middle. CDR3: CASSKQRVNTEAFF. The CDR3 DNA follows: TGTGCCAGCAGCAAACAGAGGGTCAACACTGAAGCTTTCTTT.

The rearrangement joins TRBV5-1 to TRBJ2-7, with D possibly being TRBD1 or TRBD2 (5 bases each). CDR3 length: 16 residues. V gave up 5 bases and J gave up 2 bases, with 20 bases separating them. Germline assignment: CDR1 SGHRS and CDR2 YFSETQ. The CDR3 loop reads CASSYRGAVQTYEQYF. CDR3 DNA sequence: TGCGCCAGCAGTTACCGAGGGGCAGTCCAAACCTACGAGCAGTACTTC.

The V call is TRBV7-2, the J call TRBJ1-2; D is uncertain. This CDR3 comprises 16 residues. In germline, CDR1 is SGHTA, CDR2 FQGNSA. Trimming cost V 5 bases and J 0 bases, with 16 bases left between them. CDR3 nucleotides: TGTGCCAGCAGCGCGACCCCGGGCCAAACTAACTATGGCTACACCTTC. Translated, it gives CASSATPGQTNYGYTF.

This clonotype was picked up a small number of times. V is TRBV12-3 or TRBV12-4 and J is TRBJ1-2; perhaps TRBD1 as D (6 bases). The CDR3 sequence is 14 residues long. The germline V and J ends were trimmed by 8 bases and 3 bases, with 16 bases remaining between them. The CDR3 loop is CASGLLDSYYGYTF. CDR3 coding DNA: TGTGCCAGCGGACTTCTGGACAGCTACTATGGCTACACCTTC.

This clonotype was counted between two and nine times. This chain links TRBV4-1 with TRBJ2-5; 7 bases are a match to TRBD2. The CDR3 extends over 15 amino acids. The germline gives CDR1 MGHRA, CDR2 YSYEKL. V lost 3 bases to trimming and J lost 5 bases; unmatched junction nucleotides: 9. The CDR3: CASSQDRERGETQYF. CDR3 bases: TGCGCCAGCAGCCAGGACCGGGAGCGGGGCGAGACCCAGTACTTC.